Detailed here is one TCR beta chain. The data were produced by immunoSEQ multiplex PCR, yet TCRdb's version contains in-frame clones alone and is incomplete. The sample has roughly 69,000 clones, about 86% seen once; the top ten hold approximately 12%. This sample is drawn from a study of blood T cell repertoires in COVID-19. Germline values: CDR1 MGHRA, CDR2 YSYEKL. V lost 3 bases, J lost 8 bases, and 12 bases stayed unmatched. The length of the CDR3 is 16 residues. The receptor was derived from a human donor in a cohort sampled during active COVID-19. The material sequenced was peripheral blood. V is TRBV4-1 and J is TRBJ1-1, with TRBD1 matching over 10 bases. The CDR3 nucleotides read TGCGCCAGCAGCCAGGGGGCGGGGACAGGGGATTGGGAAGCTTTCTTT. Its protein is CASSQGAGTGDWEAFF.